Below, 9 T cell receptor beta chains from the same sample are listed, as sequenced in a study of T cells in Graves' hyperthyroidism and ophthalmopathy. Amplification of TCR beta CDR3 regions used RNA as the template. An initial round of RT-PCR targeting the TCR CDR3 relied on the HTBI primer set. TCRdb reprocessed the multiplex PCR reads with MiXCR, giving one entry per CDR3 protein. The sample has 330,000 or so distinct CDR3 sequences, around 19% seen once. Source material: blood. The receptors were gathered from a middle-aged man with Graves' ophthalmopathy.

This clonotype was picked up a small number of times. The CDR3 loop is CASSLGTPGVEQYF. In DNA form, the CDR3 reads TGTGCCAGCAGCCTCGGGACCCCCGGGGTGGAGCAGTACTTC. This sequence joins TRBV5-6 and TRBJ2-7, with D perhaps being TRBD1 or TRBD2 (5 bases each). Trimming cost V 4 bases and J 7 bases, with 18 bases left between them. Germline-derived CDR1 and CDR2 are SGHDT and YYEEEE. This CDR3 is 14 amino acids long.

The rearrangement links TRBV19 to TRBJ1-5; D is unclear. Germline CDR1 LNHDA, CDR2 SQIVND (reference sequence). This CDR3 contains 15 residues. Deletions cut 2 bases from V and 4 bases from J, with 12 bases between. CDR3 sequence: CASSILGLMNQPQHF. The DNA for the CDR3 is TGTGCCAGTAGTATATTGGGGTTGATGAATCAGCCCCAGCATTTT.

The chain is built from TRBV5-1 and TRBJ2-1, with 12 positions matching TRBD2. V shed 4 bases, J shed 7 bases, and the junction held 9 bases outside the gene matches. This CDR3 spans 16 amino acids. Germline CDR1 and CDR2: SGHRS and YFSETQ. The CDR3 loop reads CASSTPSSGGVNEQFF. The CDR3 DNA reads as TGCGCCAGCAGCACTCCCTCTAGCGGGGGGGTAAATGAGCAGTTCTTC. The whole variable domain, filled in from reference TRBV5-1 and TRBJ2-1, reads KAGVTQTPRYLIKTRGQQVTLSCSPISGHRSVSWYQQTPGQGLQFLFEYFSETQRNKGNFPGRFSGRQFSNSRSEMNVSTLELGDSALYLCASSTPSSGGVNEQFFGPGTRLTVL.

The chain combines TRBV9 with TRBJ2-1, with 11 bases that match TRBD2. The CDR3 has 15 residues. The ends lost 3 bases at V and 4 bases at J; junction bases unmatched: 3. Germline CDR1 and CDR2: SGDLS and YYNGEE. CDR3 DNA: TGTGCCAGCAGCGAGGGACTAGCGGTATACAATGAGCAGTTCTTC. Residues: CASSEGLAVYNEQFF.

In this sample, this clonotype turned up a few times. The chain has TRBV5-4 and TRBJ2-7, with D tentatively TRBD2 (6 bases). This CDR3 contains 12 residues. V shed 3 bases and J shed 7 bases, with 11 bases lying between them. The germline CDR1 and CDR2 sequences are SGHNT and YYREEE (reference sequence). The CDR3 sequence: CASSWAGGEQYF. CDR3 in DNA: TGTGCCAGCAGCTGGGCAGGAGGGGAGCAGTACTTC.

This clonotype has at least ten counts. This chain uses TRBV7-9 with TRBJ1-4; D perhaps matches TRBD1 (5 bases). Trimming stripped 5 bases from V and 0 bases from J, with 19 bases between. The V gene's germline CDR1 is SEHNR and CDR2 FQNEAQ (reference sequence). CDR3 length: 18 residues. The CDR3 here is CASSEPQGLFATNEKLFF. In DNA, the CDR3 is TGTGCCAGCAGCGAGCCCCAGGGCCTCTTTGCAACTAATGAAAAACTGTTTTTT.

This clonotype has at least ten counts. The chain combines TRBV7-9 with TRBJ2-3; either TRBD1 or TRBD2 may fit D (5 bases each). The germline V gene encodes CDR1 SEHNR and CDR2 FQNEAQ (reference sequence). V was shortened by 1 base and J by 2 bases, with 10 bases between the two germline ends. The CDR3 sequence is 15 residues long. The CDR3 sequence is CASSLEGTNTDTQYF. As DNA, the CDR3 is TGTGCCAGCAGCTTAGAGGGGACCAACACAGATACGCAGTATTTT.

The rearrangement joins TRBV20-1 to TRBJ2-6, with 13 nucleotides matching TRBD2. Germline V gives CDR1 DFQATT, CDR2 SNEGSKA (reference sequence). Losses at the gene ends were 6 bases for V and 0 bases for J; bases not matched to a gene: 5. There are 17 residues in the CDR3. CDR3 bases: TGCAGTGCCAGGGGACTAGCGGGGATCTCTGGGGCCAACGTCCTGACTTTC. Translated: CSARGLAGISGANVLTF.

The chain employs TRBV3-1 and TRBJ2-5; perhaps D is TRBD1 or TRBD2 (5 bases each). The CDR3 is made up of 16 amino acids. Deletions cut 1 base from V and 7 bases from J, with 19 bases between. Germline loops: CDR1 LGHDT, CDR2 YNNKEL (reference sequence). CDR3 loop: CASSQGSPGTVRTQYF. In DNA form, the CDR3 reads TGTGCCAGCAGCCAAGGTTCCCCCGGGACCGTCAGGACCCAGTACTTC.